These T cell receptor beta chains were read from a single sample in a study of blood T cell repertoires in COVID-19. Sequencing was performed with immunoSEQ multiplex PCR; in TCRdb, only in-frame clones are kept and a portion is missing. Of around 240,000 clones detected, 70% to 85% appear once; the ten largest clones hold 1.5% to 2%. Sample: peripheral blood. These receptors all come from a woman older than 75 with acute or convalescent COVID-19. CDR3s include the opening cysteine and the closing phenylalanine or tryptophan. A D gene is named only where the DNA matches it firmly. Clone size is shown for a subset of rows, as once, few, many or a class of expanded clone.

V gene	J gene	clone size	D gene	CDR3 length	CDR3 protein	CDR3 DNA
TRBV18	TRBJ1-1	once	.	18	CASSDRGGSAGVVTEAFF	TGTGCCAGCTCAGACCGGGGTGGATCTGCCGGGGTCGTCACTGAAGCTTTCTTT
TRBV2	TRBJ1-4	once	.	15	CASRWTETTNEKLFF	TGTGCCAGCAGGTGGACAGAAACAACTAATGAAAAACTGTTTTTT
TRBV7-2	TRBJ2-5	.	.	13	CASSSTGIQTQYF	TGTGCCAGCAGCTCCACAGGGATTCAGACCCAGTACTTC
TRBV7-8	TRBJ1-3	.	.	14	CASTARGSGNTIYF	TGTGCCAGCACCGCTAGGGGCTCTGGAAACACCATATATTTT
TRBV6-2/TRBV6-3	TRBJ2-3	.	TRBD2	15	CASSWPRLAGDTQYF	TGTGCCAGCAGTTGGCCGCGACTAGCGGGAGATACGCAGTATTTT
TRBV3-1/TRBV3-2	TRBJ1-4	.	.	14	CASSLQGSSEKLFF	TGTGCCAGCTCCCTTCAGGGTTCCTCTGAAAAACTGTTTTTT
TRBV27	TRBJ1-2	once	TRBD1	13	CASSLVQGAYYTF	TGTGCCAGCAGTTTAGTACAGGGGGCGTACTACACCTTC
TRBV7-6	TRBJ1-6	few	TRBD1	16	CASSSTGTGGNSPLHF	TGTGCCAGCAGCTCGACAGGGACAGGGGGTAATTCACCCCTCCACTTT
TRBV19	TRBJ2-1	.	.	15	CASSTLRTEAREQFF	TGTGCCAGTAGTACACTCCGGACGGAGGCTCGGGAGCAGTTCTTC
TRBV2	TRBJ2-6	.	TRBD2	13	CASGGRGANVLTF	TGTGCCTCGGGAGGGCGGGGGGCCAACGTCCTGACTTTC
TRBV19	TRBJ1-2	.	.	13	CASMGQPTYGYTF	TGTGCCAGTATGGGGCAGCCGACTTATGGCTACACCTTC
TRBV4-1	TRBJ1-5	few	.	17	CASSQDRGGSRNQPQHF	TGCGCCAGCAGCCAAGACAGGGGCGGGAGCCGCAATCAGCCCCAGCATTTT
TRBV6-2/TRBV6-3	TRBJ1-4	once	TRBD1	15	CASSRWKTGVEKLFF	TGTGCCAGCAGTCGATGGAAGACAGGGGTCGAAAAACTGTTTTTT
TRBV4-1	TRBJ2-1	.	TRBD2	17	CASSQNIRTSGYNEQFF	TGCGCCAGCAGCCAAAATATTAGGACTAGCGGTTACAATGAGCAGTTCTTC
TRBV9	TRBJ2-3	.	.	14	CASRGLTVTDTQYF	TGTGCCAGCCGTGGGCTGACGGTGACAGATACGCAGTATTTT
TRBV5-1	TRBJ2-1	.	.	15	CASSSSSQIYNEQFF	TGCGCCAGCAGCTCATCGTCACAGATCTACAATGAGCAGTTCTTC
TRBV28	TRBJ2-1	.	.	11	CASSWLGEQFF	TGTGCCAGCAGTTGGTTGGGCGAGCAGTTCTTC
TRBV2	TRBJ1-1	.	.	14	CASSKRLLNTEAFF	TGTGCCAGCAGTAAAAGACTTTTAAACACTGAAGCTTTCTTT
TRBV7-3	TRBJ2-3	.	.	14	CASSPAMRADTQYF	TGTGCCAGCAGCCCTGCCATGAGGGCAGATACGCAGTATTTT
TRBV18	TRBJ1-6	few	TRBD1	14	CASSQGTGYSPLHF	TGTGCCAGCTCACAAGGGACAGGATATTCACCCCTCCACTTT
TRBV2	TRBJ1-2	.	.	15	CASSEDAGVVYGYTF	TGTGCCAGCAGTGAAGACGCAGGGGTTGTCTATGGCTACACCTTC
TRBV9	TRBJ2-1	.	.	13	CASSVRSANEQFF	TGTGCCAGCAGCGTACGTAGCGCCAATGAGCAGTTCTTC
TRBV19	TRBJ1-5	.	.	13	CASSNRGNQPQHF	TGTGCCAGTAGTAACAGGGGCAATCAGCCCCAGCATTTT
TRBV30	TRBJ2-7	.	.	10	CAWSSDEQYF	TGTGCCTGGAGTTCCGACGAGCAGTACTTC
TRBV29-1	TRBJ1-1	once	TRBD1	15	CSVAMARGLSAEAFF	TGCAGCGTTGCCATGGCCAGGGGGCTTTCGGCTGAAGCTTTCTTT
TRBV10-3	TRBJ1-6	.	.	17	CAISRGPPSSYNSPLHF	TGTGCCATCAGCCGCGGGCCCCCCAGCTCCTATAATTCACCCCTCCACTTT
TRBV3-1/TRBV3-2	TRBJ2-2	.	.	17	CASSQDREGARTGELFF	TGTGCCAGCAGCCAAGATCGGGAGGGGGCGCGCACCGGGGAGCTGTTTTTT
TRBV10-3	TRBJ1-3	.	TRBD1	15	CAISEWDSPGNTIYF	TGTGCCATCAGTGAGTGGGACAGTCCTGGAAACACCATATATTTT
TRBV29-1	TRBJ1-2	.	TRBD1	13	CSVERTGLYGYTF	TGCAGCGTTGAGCGGACAGGGCTATATGGCTACACCTTC
TRBV28	TRBJ1-2	.	.	15	CASSLRRGESYGYTF	TGTGCCAGCAGTTTACGGCGGGGAGAGAGCTATGGCTACACCTTC
TRBV2	TRBJ1-1	few	TRBD1	16	CASSEDRVWRNTEAFF	TGTGCCAGCAGTGAGGACAGGGTTTGGAGGAACACTGAAGCTTTCTTT
TRBV3-1/TRBV3-2	TRBJ2-5	.	TRBD1	13	CASSTGAVETQYF	TGTGCCAGTTCGACAGGGGCCGTGGAGACCCAGTACTTC
TRBV28	TRBJ2-7	.	.	14	CASSLTVPLYEQYF	TGTGCCAGCAGTCTCACTGTCCCCCTTTACGAGCAGTACTTC
TRBV7-9	TRBJ2-3	.	TRBD2	16	CASSGRTSGYTDTQYF	TGTGCCAGCAGCGGCCGGACTAGCGGTTACACAGATACGCAGTATTTT
TRBV19	TRBJ2-3	once	.	15	CASCTGTTSTDTQYF	TGTGCCAGCTGTACCGGGACAACTAGCACAGATACGCAGTATTTT
TRBV7-8	TRBJ2-7	.	TRBD2	14	CASAPAGGTYEQYF	TGTGCCAGCGCCCCAGCGGGGGGGACCTACGAGCAGTACTTC
TRBV28	TRBJ1-2	.	TRBD1	15	CASSLRRGTGLGYTF	TGTGCCAGCAGTTTGAGACGAGGGACAGGGCTTGGCTACACCTTC
TRBV7-2	TRBJ2-7	.	TRBD1	13	CASSFDRESEQYF	TGTGCCAGCAGCTTCGACAGGGAAAGCGAGCAGTACTTC
TRBV7-6	TRBJ2-7	.	.	13	CASSFSSGGEQYF	TGTGCCAGCAGCTTCTCCTCAGGAGGAGAGCAGTACTTC
TRBV7-9	TRBJ2-1	.	TRBD2	16	CASELRGTGGPIEQFF	TGTGCCAGCGAGCTTAGAGGGACGGGGGGGCCTATTGAGCAGTTCTTC
TRBV7-8	TRBJ1-4	few	.	14	CASSSLGLNEKLFF	TGTGCCAGCAGCTCGCTAGGCTTGAATGAAAAACTGTTTTTT
TRBV4-3	TRBJ2-3	.	.	17	CASSQVAYNRASDTQYF	TGCGCCAGCAGCCAAGTTGCCTATAACAGGGCGTCAGATACGCAGTATTTT
TRBV7-2	TRBJ1-6	.	TRBD1	17	CASSRTGTGGANSPLHF	TGTGCCAGCAGTAGAACCGGGACAGGGGGCGCCAATTCACCCCTCCACTTT
TRBV7-6	TRBJ1-6	.	.	15	CASSSGLTLESPLHF	TGTGCCAGCAGCTCCGGTTTAACCCTTGAGAGTCCCCTCCACTTT
TRBV27	TRBJ1-5	.	TRBD1	15	CASSLSPQGKQPQHF	TGTGCCAGCAGTTTATCCCCACAGGGGAAGCAGCCCCAGCATTTT
TRBV11-3	TRBJ2-5	.	TRBD2	17	CASSAGLAGVRGETQYF	TGTGCCAGCAGCGCTGGACTAGCGGGGGTGAGGGGAGAGACCCAGTACTTC
TRBV7-3	TRBJ2-1	.	TRBD2	16	CASSSGRLAVYNEQFF	TGTGCCAGCAGCTCGGGAAGACTAGCGGTATACAATGAGCAGTTCTTC
TRBV7-2	TRBJ2-3	.	.	15	CASSLLTGRTDTQYF	TGTGCCAGCAGCTTACTGACAGGGAGGACAGATACGCAGTATTTT
TRBV28	TRBJ2-1	.	TRBD2	15	CASSLAGGPIHEQFF	TGTGCCAGCAGTTTAGCGGGGGGGCCGATTCATGAGCAGTTCTTC
TRBV15	TRBJ1-5	.	TRBD1	14	CATSGQGREQPQHF	TGTGCCACCAGCGGACAGGGTCGAGAACAGCCCCAGCATTTT
TRBV18	TRBJ2-3	.	TRBD2	15	CASSRRTSGADTQYF	TGTGCCAGCTCCCGTCGGACTAGCGGTGCAGATACGCAGTATTTT